These T cell receptor beta chains were read from a single sample in a study of naive and memory T cell subsets. TCRdb called the UMI-ligation and nested PCR reads again in MiXCR, with one record for every CDR3 protein. The profile covers roughly 98,000 distinct CDR3 sequences, with more than 6.5% appearing a single time and around 1.5% taken by the ten largest. The sequenced material came from central memory CD4+ T cells from blood. The receptors were gathered from a human donor in good health. Both conserved end residues are part of each CDR3. The order of the fields is D gene, J gene, V gene, clone size, CDR3 protein, CDR3 DNA. D genes are given only for firm matches. Where a row states a size, it is once, few, many or the class of an expanded clone; other rows omit it.

d_call: TRBD2; j_call: TRBJ2-7; v_call: TRBV5-1; clone_size: few; cdr3_aa: CASSTLLAGLYEQYF; cdr3_nt: TGCGCCAGCAGCACCCTACTAGCGGGACTTTACGAGCAGTACTTC
d_call: .; j_call: TRBJ1-5; v_call: TRBV6-2/TRBV6-3; clone_size: many; cdr3_aa: CASSFGSRKNQPQHF; cdr3_nt: TGTGCCAGCTCCTTCGGGTCCAGGAAGAATCAGCCCCAGCATTTT
d_call: TRBD2; j_call: TRBJ2-1; v_call: TRBV12-5; clone_size: .; cdr3_aa: CASGFGAGGDNEQFF; cdr3_nt: TGTGCTAGTGGTTTCGGAGCGGGAGGGGACAATGAGCAGTTCTTC
d_call: .; j_call: TRBJ2-1; v_call: TRBV20-1; clone_size: .; cdr3_aa: CSAKGTSIGNEQFF; cdr3_nt: TGCAGTGCTAAGGGGACGAGTATTGGCAATGAGCAGTTCTTC
d_call: .; j_call: TRBJ2-5; v_call: TRBV7-2; clone_size: many; cdr3_aa: CASRPGAGQGTQYF; cdr3_nt: TGTGCCAGCAGACCGGGGGCAGGCCAAGGGACCCAGTACTTC
d_call: .; j_call: TRBJ2-1; v_call: TRBV19; clone_size: many; cdr3_aa: CASQKWGGSQGSEQFF; cdr3_nt: TGTGCCAGCCAAAAATGGGGGGGCTCTCAGGGTAGTGAGCAGTTCTTC
d_call: TRBD2; j_call: TRBJ2-3; v_call: TRBV10-3; clone_size: .; cdr3_aa: CAISEPSGGGPDTQYF; cdr3_nt: TGTGCCATCAGTGAGCCTAGCGGGGGGGGGCCAGATACGCAGTATTTT
d_call: TRBD2; j_call: TRBJ2-5; v_call: TRBV6-9; clone_size: many; cdr3_aa: CASSYSLAGQETQYF; cdr3_nt: TGTGCCAGCAGTTATTCTCTAGCGGGCCAAGAGACCCAGTACTTC
d_call: TRBD1; j_call: TRBJ1-6; v_call: TRBV20-1; clone_size: many; cdr3_aa: CSATKDRAVSPLHF; cdr3_nt: TGCAGTGCCACCAAGGACAGGGCGGTTTCACCCCTCCACTTT
d_call: .; j_call: TRBJ1-2; v_call: TRBV3-1; clone_size: few; cdr3_aa: CASSRGLIDGYTF; cdr3_nt: TGTGCCAGCAGTAGAGGGCTGATCGATGGCTACACCTTC
d_call: .; j_call: TRBJ1-1; v_call: TRBV10-3; clone_size: many; cdr3_aa: CAISEARQAEAFF; cdr3_nt: TGTGCCATCAGTGAGGCGAGACAGGCCGAAGCTTTCTTT
d_call: TRBD2; j_call: TRBJ2-7; v_call: TRBV7-9; clone_size: many; cdr3_aa: CASSPGTSGGGEQYF; cdr3_nt: TGTGCCAGCAGCCCCGGGACTAGCGGGGGTGGAGAGCAGTACTTC
d_call: TRBD2; j_call: TRBJ2-1; v_call: TRBV6-2/TRBV6-3; clone_size: few; cdr3_aa: CASSYPGGSYNEQFF; cdr3_nt: TGTGCCAGCAGTTACCCGGGGGGGTCCTACAATGAGCAGTTCTTC
d_call: .; j_call: TRBJ2-7; v_call: TRBV20-1; clone_size: .; cdr3_aa: CSAAHPREFAYEQYF; cdr3_nt: TGCAGTGCTGCCCACCCGAGGGAGTTCGCCTACGAGCAGTACTTC
d_call: .; j_call: TRBJ2-7; v_call: TRBV7-9; clone_size: many; cdr3_aa: CASSLVGYEQYF; cdr3_nt: TGTGCCAGCAGCTTAGTTGGCTACGAGCAGTACTTC
d_call: TRBD2; j_call: TRBJ2-1; v_call: TRBV5-6; clone_size: .; cdr3_aa: CASSLTGLAFGEQFF; cdr3_nt: TGTGCCAGCAGCTTGACAGGACTAGCGTTTGGTGAGCAGTTCTTC
d_call: .; j_call: TRBJ1-1; v_call: TRBV11-2; clone_size: many; cdr3_aa: CASSSLRVNTEAFF; cdr3_nt: TGTGCCAGCAGCTCTCTCAGGGTAAACACTGAAGCTTTCTTT
d_call: .; j_call: TRBJ2-5; v_call: TRBV27; clone_size: many; cdr3_aa: CASSEGLETQYF; cdr3_nt: TGTGCCAGCAGTGAAGGACTAGAGACCCAGTACTTC
d_call: TRBD2; j_call: TRBJ2-1; v_call: TRBV7-2; clone_size: many; cdr3_aa: CASSLPGGGKYNEQFF; cdr3_nt: TGTGCCAGCAGCTTGCCGGGAGGCGGGAAATACAATGAGCAGTTCTTC
d_call: .; j_call: TRBJ1-2; v_call: TRBV7-2; clone_size: many; cdr3_aa: CASSPQLQGNYGYTF; cdr3_nt: TGTGCCAGCAGCCCACAGCTCCAAGGGAACTATGGCTACACCTTC
d_call: .; j_call: TRBJ2-7; v_call: TRBV9; clone_size: many; cdr3_aa: CASSEGPRHYEQYF; cdr3_nt: TGTGCCAGCAGCGAGGGCCCGCGGCACTACGAGCAGTACTTC
d_call: TRBD2; j_call: TRBJ2-1; v_call: TRBV24-1; clone_size: .; cdr3_aa: CATSDPAGGRISEQFF; cdr3_nt: TGTGCCACCAGTGATCCAGCGGGGGGGCGTATTAGTGAGCAGTTCTTC
d_call: .; j_call: TRBJ1-1; v_call: TRBV7-8; clone_size: many; cdr3_aa: CASSFYGGRSNTPVIPKAFF; cdr3_nt: TGTGCCAGCAGCTTTTATGGTGGCAGGTCAAATACCCCGGTCATACCCAAAGCTTTCTTT
d_call: .; j_call: TRBJ2-5; v_call: TRBV20-1; clone_size: .; cdr3_aa: CSARDVNLQETQYF; cdr3_nt: TGCAGTGCTAGAGATGTAAATCTCCAAGAGACCCAGTACTTC
d_call: TRBD1; j_call: TRBJ1-6; v_call: TRBV20-1; clone_size: many; cdr3_aa: CSASSARDSYNSPLHF; cdr3_nt: TGCAGTGCTAGCTCTGCCCGGGACAGTTATAATTCACCCCTCCACTTT
d_call: .; j_call: TRBJ2-1; v_call: TRBV6-2/TRBV6-3; clone_size: many; cdr3_aa: CASSGRTQGEQFF; cdr3_nt: TGTGCCAGCAGTGGCAGGACCCAGGGTGAGCAGTTCTTC
d_call: TRBD2; j_call: TRBJ2-1; v_call: TRBV9; clone_size: .; cdr3_aa: CASSVGRGLRSYNEQFF; cdr3_nt: TGTGCCAGCAGCGTAGGGAGGGGACTACGCTCCTACAATGAGCAGTTCTTC
d_call: .; j_call: TRBJ2-1; v_call: TRBV19; clone_size: few; cdr3_aa: CASSIAGEQFF; cdr3_nt: TGTGCCAGTAGTATAGCGGGGGAGCAGTTCTTC
d_call: .; j_call: TRBJ2-3; v_call: TRBV6-5; clone_size: few; cdr3_aa: CASSYSRGGDTQYF; cdr3_nt: TGTGCCAGCAGTTACTCGAGGGGCGGAGATACGCAGTATTTT
d_call: .; j_call: TRBJ2-5; v_call: TRBV6-5; clone_size: .; cdr3_aa: CASGLRRGTQYF; cdr3_nt: TGTGCCAGCGGATTACGTCGGGGGACCCAGTACTTC
d_call: .; j_call: TRBJ2-1; v_call: TRBV13; clone_size: many; cdr3_aa: CASSLGLAQDEQFF; cdr3_nt: TGTGCCAGCAGCTTAGGGCTAGCGCAGGATGAGCAGTTCTTC
d_call: .; j_call: TRBJ2-2; v_call: TRBV5-1; clone_size: .; cdr3_aa: CASSLGAVNTGELFF; cdr3_nt: TGCGCCAGCAGCTTAGGGGCCGTGAACACCGGGGAGCTGTTTTTT
d_call: .; j_call: TRBJ2-1; v_call: TRBV7-9; clone_size: many; cdr3_aa: CASKTWDRADNEQFF; cdr3_nt: TGTGCCAGCAAAACCTGGGACCGGGCCGACAATGAGCAGTTCTTC
d_call: .; j_call: TRBJ2-7; v_call: TRBV6-6; clone_size: .; cdr3_aa: CASSYPADEQYF; cdr3_nt: TGTGCCAGCAGTTACCCTGCGGACGAGCAGTACTTC
d_call: .; j_call: TRBJ1-1; v_call: TRBV5-5; clone_size: many; cdr3_aa: CASSPREGRNTEAFF; cdr3_nt: TGTGCCAGCAGTCCACGAGAAGGACGGAACACTGAAGCTTTCTTT
d_call: .; j_call: TRBJ2-6; v_call: TRBV19; clone_size: .; cdr3_aa: CASKWRTSGANVLTF; cdr3_nt: TGTGCCAGTAAGTGGCGGACCTCTGGGGCCAACGTCCTGACTTTC
d_call: TRBD1; j_call: TRBJ2-7; v_call: TRBV7-2; clone_size: many; cdr3_aa: CASSTRQGLLYEQYF; cdr3_nt: TGTGCCAGCAGCACCCGACAGGGGCTGCTCTACGAGCAGTACTTC
d_call: .; j_call: TRBJ1-6; v_call: TRBV10-3; clone_size: many; cdr3_aa: CAISQSRGGDSPLHF; cdr3_nt: TGTGCCATCAGTCAGTCGCGGGGCGGGGATTCACCCCTCCACTTT
d_call: .; j_call: TRBJ2-5; v_call: TRBV20-1; clone_size: .; cdr3_aa: CSAEVPGLRVRETQYF; cdr3_nt: TGCAGTGCTGAGGTCCCCGGGCTCAGAGTCAGGGAGACCCAGTACTTC
d_call: .; j_call: TRBJ2-7; v_call: TRBV7-2; clone_size: .; cdr3_aa: CASSRQQSYEQYF; cdr3_nt: TGTGCCAGCAGCAGACAACAATCCTACGAGCAGTACTTC
d_call: .; j_call: TRBJ1-4; v_call: TRBV28; clone_size: many; cdr3_aa: CASNVQGPQGEKLFF; cdr3_nt: TGTGCCAGCAACGTACAGGGCCCCCAGGGCGAAAAACTGTTTTTT
d_call: TRBD1; j_call: TRBJ1-2; v_call: TRBV27; clone_size: few; cdr3_aa: CASSPNRGQKSANYGYTF; cdr3_nt: TGTGCCAGCAGTCCCAATAGGGGGCAGAAATCAGCTAACTATGGCTACACCTTC
d_call: .; j_call: TRBJ2-1; v_call: TRBV18; clone_size: .; cdr3_aa: CASSQLQGSNNEQFF; cdr3_nt: TGTGCCAGCTCACAATTACAGGGCAGTAACAATGAGCAGTTCTTC
d_call: .; j_call: TRBJ2-5; v_call: TRBV18; clone_size: many; cdr3_aa: CASSPGQGAAETQYF; cdr3_nt: TGTGCCAGCTCACCGGGACAAGGGGCCGCCGAGACCCAGTACTTC
d_call: TRBD1; j_call: TRBJ1-1; v_call: TRBV20-1; clone_size: many; cdr3_aa: CSAVQQGAGTEAFF; cdr3_nt: TGCAGTGCCGTTCAACAGGGGGCGGGAACTGAAGCTTTCTTT
d_call: .; j_call: TRBJ2-1; v_call: TRBV7-2; clone_size: .; cdr3_aa: CASSPPGHASYNEQFF; cdr3_nt: TGTGCCAGCAGCCCACCGGGGCATGCGTCCTACAATGAGCAGTTCTTC
d_call: TRBD2; j_call: TRBJ2-1; v_call: TRBV6-2/TRBV6-3; clone_size: many; cdr3_aa: CASRPTSGVWGQFF; cdr3_nt: TGTGCCAGCAGACCAACTAGCGGGGTCTGGGGGCAGTTCTTC
d_call: .; j_call: TRBJ2-7; v_call: TRBV7-6; clone_size: many; cdr3_aa: CASSLRGVVGTYEQYF; cdr3_nt: TGTGCCAGCAGCTTACGAGGGGTGGTAGGGACATACGAGCAGTACTTC
d_call: .; j_call: TRBJ2-1; v_call: TRBV5-1; clone_size: .; cdr3_aa: CASSLGISFPWGDEQFF; cdr3_nt: TGCGCCAGCAGCTTGGGGATCTCTTTCCCCTGGGGGGATGAGCAGTTCTTC
d_call: .; j_call: TRBJ2-3; v_call: TRBV12-3/TRBV12-4; clone_size: .; cdr3_aa: CASSRRRGGINTDTQYF; cdr3_nt: TGTGCCAGCAGTCGTAGGAGGGGGGGAATTAATACAGATACGCAGTATTTT
d_call: .; j_call: TRBJ1-4; v_call: TRBV6-6; clone_size: few; cdr3_aa: CASRVSLVNEKLFF; cdr3_nt: TGTGCCAGCAGAGTCTCTTTAGTTAATGAAAAACTGTTTTTT
d_call: TRBD2; j_call: TRBJ2-1; v_call: TRBV7-2; clone_size: many; cdr3_aa: CASSSRLAGGYNEQFF; cdr3_nt: TGTGCCAGCAGCTCGAGACTAGCGGGAGGCTACAATGAGCAGTTCTTC
d_call: TRBD1; j_call: TRBJ2-7; v_call: TRBV19; clone_size: .; cdr3_aa: CASRRTGSNHEQYF; cdr3_nt: TGTGCCAGCCGCCGGACAGGGAGCAACCACGAGCAGTACTTC
d_call: .; j_call: TRBJ1-5; v_call: TRBV30; clone_size: many; cdr3_aa: CACTQGPNQPQHF; cdr3_nt: TGTGCCTGCACCCAGGGGCCTAATCAGCCCCAGCATTTT
d_call: TRBD2; j_call: TRBJ2-5; v_call: TRBV6-6; clone_size: .; cdr3_aa: CASSLGLAETETQYF; cdr3_nt: TGTGCCAGCAGTTTGGGACTAGCGGAAACAGAGACCCAGTACTTC
d_call: TRBD2; j_call: TRBJ2-3; v_call: TRBV4-3; clone_size: .; cdr3_aa: CASSQTGLAATDTQYF; cdr3_nt: TGCGCCAGCAGCCAAACCGGACTAGCGGCCACAGATACGCAGTATTTT
d_call: TRBD2; j_call: TRBJ2-3; v_call: TRBV7-9; clone_size: few; cdr3_aa: CASSTRTIAGGVTDTQYF; cdr3_nt: TGTGCCAGCAGCACCCGTACCATAGCGGGAGGGGTCACAGATACGCAGTATTTT
d_call: .; j_call: TRBJ1-2; v_call: TRBV27; clone_size: many; cdr3_aa: CASCPAPVGYTF; cdr3_nt: TGTGCCAGTTGCCCGGCACCGGTGGGCTACACCTTC
d_call: .; j_call: TRBJ2-1; v_call: TRBV24-1; clone_size: many; cdr3_aa: CATSDRPREQFF; cdr3_nt: TGTGCCACCAGTGATCGGCCTCGGGAGCAGTTCTTC